These 25 T cell receptor delta chains originate from one sample sequenced in a study of gamma delta lymphoproliferative disorders and STAT genes (dated 2018 in TCRdb). Library preparation was by multiplex PCR. Data came from an Illumina MiSeq. TCRdb reprocessed the public data with the CATT caller; entries with the same nucleotide sequence were combined afterwards. The sample profile shows about 1,500 delta-chain clones; more than 1.5% of them were found once. The top ten clonotypes cover 49% of the sample. Genomic DNA from peripheral blood mononuclear cells isolated from patients and controls was used for TCR sequencing. Material for sequencing was blood. These receptors all come from a human donor in good health.

Concerning this clone itself: A read error is likely here: a far larger clone is one base away. Other DNA sequences of this sample code for an identical CDR3. CDR3 DNA: TGTGCCTGTGATACCATACTGGGGTCCCGCCCCTACACCGATAAACTCATCTTT. It translates to CACDTILGSRPYTDKLIF. V is TRDV2 and J is TRDJ1; 7 bases line up with TRDD3. CDR3 length: 18 residues. V gave up 4 bases and J gave up 0 bases; unmatched junction bases: 16. In germline, CDR1 is GEAIGNYY, CDR2 EKD.

This clone was detected a few times. Only one base separates this from a far larger clonotype, so it likely reflects a read error. Within the sample, other DNA sequences also encode this same CDR3. The chain has TRDV2 and TRDJ1; 8 nucleotides match TRDD3. The CDR3 sequence is 20 residues long. Germline V gives CDR1 GEAIGNYY, CDR2 EKD. V lost 0 bases to trimming and J lost 4 bases; unmatched junction nucleotides: 21. As DNA, the CDR3 is TGTGCCTGTGACACCGTAGGTCTCGGCACTGGGGGCCACAAGAGCGATAAACTCATCTTT. Translation: CACDTVGLGTGGHKSDKLIF.

To note about this clone: This DNA's translation differs at residue 13 from TCRdb's protein, which comes from a much larger clone; a read error is likely, and the protein shown is translated from the DNA. V and J are TRDV2 and TRDJ1, with TRDD3 identical over 13 bases. CDR1 and CDR2 from the germline V gene are GEAIGNYY and EKD. J lost 3 bases, V lost 1 base, and 10 bases had no gene match. The CDR3 is 18 residues long. Here the CDR3 DNA reads TGTGCCTGTGACACAGTACTGGGGGATACGCGGATCGCCGATAAACTCATCTTT. Protein sequence: CACDTVLGDTRIADKLIF.

Points on this clone: TCRdb assigns this DNA the protein of a much larger clone, which departs from its translation at residue 17; this likely reflects a read error, and the protein shown comes from translating the DNA. The chain links TRDV1 to TRDJ1; 13 bases line up with TRDD3. In germline, CDR1 is TSWWSYY, CDR2 QGS. The CDR3 extends over 21 amino acids. CDR3 amino acids: CALGKPFRYWGIRGITGKLIF. CDR3 bases: TGTGCTCTTGGGAAACCCTTCCGCTACTGGGGGATACGGGGGATCACCGGTAAACTCATCTTT.

This clone was seen only a few times. A far bigger clonotype differs at one base, so this is likely a read error. The same CDR3 can be traced to other DNA sequences in this sample. This chain connects TRDV1 to TRDJ1; 10 nucleotides match TRDD3. This CDR3 is built from 21 residues. Trimming took 3 bases from V and 7 from J; bases not matched to a gene: 26. Germline V gene sequence: CDR1 TSWWSYY, CDR2 QGS. In nucleotides, the CDR3 is TGTGCTCTTGGGGACCCCCTCTGTCCCTGCACTGGGGGATTGGCGACTGGTAAACTCATCTTT. This gives the protein CALGDPLCPCTGGLATGKLIF.

A remark on this clone: TCRdb records a much larger clone's protein for this DNA, with a difference at residue 6 that likely arises from a read error; the protein given is the translation of the DNA. The V and J genes are TRDV2 and TRDJ1, with 8 bases matching TRDD3. Germline-derived CDR1 and CDR2 are GEAIGNYY and EKD. The CDR3 is 20 residues long. V gave up 1 base and J gave up 0 bases; unmatched junction bases: 18. The CDR3 DNA reads as TGTGCCTGTGACACGGCTTCGGGATACGGGAGTAGGGTGTACACCGATAAACTCATCTTT. Translation: CACDTASGYGSRVYTDKLIF.

A word on this clone: The protein held in TCRdb is that of a much larger clone and does not match this DNA's translation at residue 3, likely because of a read error; the protein shown is translated from the DNA. The V gene is TRDV2, the J gene TRDJ1; 8 bases map to TRDD3. CDR3 length: 18 amino acids. The V gene's germline CDR1 is GEAIGNYY and CDR2 EKD. For the CDR3, the DNA is TGTGCCTATGACACGGGGTTCGGCGTACTGGGGGTACAGAATAAACTCATCTTT. It yields the protein CAYDTGFGVLGVQNKLIF.

Comments on this clone: A single base is all that separates this from a far larger clone, so a read error is likely. Other DNA sequences in this sample translate to the same CDR3. The chain joins TRDV1 to TRDJ1; TRDD3 agrees at 11 bases. The V gene's germline CDR1 is TSWWSYY and CDR2 QGS. The CDR3 runs 18 residues. Germline trimming cut 2 bases from V and 7 bases from J; bases unmatched to any gene: 15. The CDR3 region is CALGEFARGLGGYGKLIF. DNA of the CDR3: TGTGCTCTTGGGGAATTCGCACGAGGACTTGGGGGATACGGTAAACTCATCTTT.

Notes on this clone: The protein TCRdb lists belongs to a much larger clone and differs from this DNA's translation at residue 3, which points to a read error; the protein shown is made from the DNA. The V gene is TRAV14/DV4, the J gene TRDJ1, with D unresolved. Deletions cut 9 bases from V and 10 bases from J, with 24 bases between. CDR1 is TSDPSYG, CDR2 QGSYDQQN, per germline (reference sequence). This CDR3 has 14 residues. The CDR3 DNA is TGTGCAATAATAAGCTTTAAACGGTTCATAGCACTCATCTTT. It specifies CAIISFKRFIALIF.

This clone was seen a handful of times. TCRdb has a much larger clone's protein, which differs at residue 12 from the translation of this DNA, likely because of a read error; what is shown is the protein translated from the DNA. The rearrangement links TRDV1 to TRDJ1; TRDD3 aligns across 9 bases. V shed 5 bases, J shed 1 base, and the junction held 23 bases outside the gene matches. This CDR3 is 21 amino acids long. CDR1 is TSWWSYY and CDR2 is QGS in the germline V gene. The CDR3 region has the DNA TGTGCTCTTGGGAAACCCTTCCGCTACTGGGGGACACGGGGGATCACCGATAAACTCATCTTT. This translates into CALGKPFRYWGTRGITDKLIF.

Concerning this clone itself: This likely traces to a read error, being one base from a far larger clone. Other DNA sequences in the sample encode the same CDR3. In DNA form, the CDR3 reads TGTGCCTGTGACCTCCTTACTGGGGGACCCTACACCGATAAACTCATCTTC. Protein sequence: CACDLLTGGPYTDKLIF. The chain uses TRDV2 and TRDJ1, with 9 bases matching TRDD3. The CDR3 contains 17 residues. CDR1 GEAIGNYY and CDR2 EKD come from the germline V gene.

The rearrangement uses TRDV2 and TRDJ1; the match to TRDD3 covers 11 bases. V trimming: 0 bases; J trimming: 0 bases; junction bases outside the gene matches: 5. Germline V lookup: CDR1 GEAIGNYY, CDR2 EKD. The CDR3 loop spans 17 amino acids. The chain's CDR3 is CACDTLGDTLYTDKLIF. The CDR3 region has the DNA TGTGCCTGTGACACCCTGGGGGATACTCTTTACACCGATAAACTCATCTTT.

On this clone itself: TCRdb lists the protein of a much larger clone for this DNA, which differs at residue 9, so this is likely a read error; the protein given here is translated from the DNA itself. The gene calls are TRDV2 and TRDJ1; 7 bases align to TRDD3. The CDR3 has 20 amino acids. Germline values: CDR1 GEAIGNYY, CDR2 EKD. V dropped 4 bases and J dropped 5; count of bases not matched to a gene: 27. The CDR3 sequence: CACETLPQAGDLSMEDKLIF. The CDR3 DNA is TGTGCCTGTGAAACACTACCCCAGGCGGGGGATTTATCGATGGAGGATAAACTCATCTTT.

With respect to this clone: The protein given by TCRdb reflects a much larger clone and differs at residue 4 from this DNA's translation, likely from a read error; the protein shown is the DNA's translation. The same CDR3 arises from other DNA sequences in this sample as well. This chain uses TRDV1 with TRDJ1; the match to TRDD3 covers 11 bases. This CDR3 has 18 residues. Looked up from germline, CDR1 is TSWWSYY and CDR2 is QGS. In DNA form, the CDR3 reads TGTGCTCTTCGGGAATTCGCACGGGGACTTGGGGGATACGGTAAACTCATCTTT. This codes for CALREFARGLGGYGKLIF.

This clone was detected only a few times. A far bigger clonotype differs at one base, so this is likely a read error. This sample also contains other DNA sequences that code for the same CDR3. The gene calls are TRDV2 and TRDJ1; 10 bases are a match to TRDD3. Germline values: CDR1 GEAIGNYY, CDR2 EKD. The CDR3 is 19 residues long. The V gene end was trimmed by 5 bases and the J gene end by 4 bases; junction bases not matched to a gene: 21. The CDR3 loop is CACVPLTGGSSGGYDKLIF. CDR3 coding DNA: TGTGCCTGTGTCCCGCTTACTGGGGGATCCAGCGGGGGGTACGATAAACTCATCTTT.

In regard to this clone: TCRdb's protein for this DNA is that of a much larger clone and differs from the translation at residue 4, likely a read error; the protein shown is the DNA translation. The chain is built from TRDV2 and TRDJ1; 10 positions agree with TRDD3. The CDR3 contains 19 residues. Germline CDR1 and CDR2: GEAIGNYY and EKD. After removal of 6 bases from V and 4 bases from J, the junction contained 22 bases not matched to a gene. CDR3 region: CACIPLTGGSSGGYDKLIF. CDR3 DNA sequence: TGTGCCTGTATCCCACTTACTGGGGGATCCAGCGGGGGGTACGATAAACTCATCTTT.

This clone was detected a few times. It is likely a read error: a sequence one base away is far more abundant. Other DNA sequences from this sample encode an identical CDR3 as well. The chain employs TRDV1 and TRDJ1; D gene uncertain. Germline V gives CDR1 TSWWSYY, CDR2 QGS. The CDR3 length is 22 residues. CDR3 protein: CALGALPRSSPRVTVYTDKLIF. In DNA, the CDR3 is TGTGCTCTTGGGGCACTGCCTCGTTCGTCTCCCCGGGTGACTGTGTACACCGATAAGCTCATCTTT.

About this clone: The amino acid sequence in TCRdb belongs to a much larger clone and departs from this DNA's translation at residue 13, likely a sequencing read error; the sequence shown is translated from the DNA. The chain uses TRDV2 and TRDJ1; 9 bases align to TRDD3. The germline gives CDR1 GEAIGNYY, CDR2 EKD. The CDR3 is made up of 16 amino acids. The CDR3 loop reads CACDTAWGIYTDRLIF. The DNA of the CDR3 is TGTGCCTGTGACACCGCCTGGGGGATTTACACCGATAGACTCATCTTT.

This clone was detected a few times. The protein given by TCRdb reflects a much larger clone and differs at residue 11 from this DNA's translation, likely from a read error; the protein shown is the DNA's translation. V is TRDV2 and J is TRDJ1; weak D call: TRDD3 (6 bases). The V and J ends lost 4 bases and 5 bases respectively, with 34 bases between them. CDR1 and CDR2 from the germline V gene are GEAIGNYY and EKD. The CDR3 consists of 20 residues. The CDR3 region is CACETLPQVGVLSMEDKLIF. The CDR3 DNA sequence: TGTGCCTGTGAAACACTGCCCCAGGTGGGGGTTTTATCGATGGAGGATAAACTCATCTTT.

This clone was observed many times. One base separates it from a far larger clone, so it is likely a read error. This specimen includes other DNA sequences encoding the same CDR3. This chain links TRDV1 with TRDJ1; 11 nucleotides line up with TRDD3. The CDR3 runs to 18 residues. The germline V gene has CDR1 TSWWSYY and CDR2 QGS. The CDR3 DNA sequence: TGTGCCCTTGGGGAATTCGCACGGGGACTTGGGGGATACGGTAAACTCATCTTT. Amino acids: CALGEFARGLGGYGKLIF.

This clone was detected only a few times. TCRdb has a much larger clone's protein, which differs at residue 4 from the translation of this DNA, likely because of a read error; what is shown is the protein translated from the DNA. The V call is TRDV2, the J call TRDJ1; 8 bases fit TRDD3. Germline CDR1 is GEAIGNYY and CDR2 is EKD. This CDR3 region has 20 residues. The CDR3 sequence is CACGTVLSTGGPRYTDKLIF. DNA of the CDR3: TGTGCCTGTGGCACCGTCCTCAGTACTGGGGGTCCTAGGTACACCGATAAACTCATCTTT.

This clone was seen more than once but under ten times. The TCRdb protein comes from a much larger clone and disagrees with this DNA's translation at residue 10, likely due to a read error; the protein given here is derived from the DNA. This chain uses TRDV2 with TRDJ1; 7 bases match TRDD3. The CDR3 length is 14 residues. After removal of 3 bases from V and 7 bases from J, the junction contained 10 bases not matched to a gene. Germline V gene lookup returns CDR1 GEAIGNYY and CDR2 EKD. The CDR3 nucleotides read TGTGCCTGTGACTCCATACTGGGGTCTGGTAAACTCATCTTT. Its translation is CACDSILGSGKLIF.

This clone showed up just a few times. For this DNA, TCRdb reports the protein of a much larger clone, which diverges at residue 17, most likely from a read error; the protein presented here is translated directly from the DNA. This chain joins TRDV2 and TRDJ1; D is perhaps TRDD3 (6 bases). The CDR3 runs to 19 residues. Germline V CDR1 and CDR2: GEAIGNYY, EKD. CDR3 in amino acids: CACARLGGAGDTDTDKPIF. CDR3 coding DNA: TGTGCCTGTGCCCGGCTAGGGGGCGCTGGGGACACAGACACCGATAAACCCATCTTT.

A word on this clone: The protein in TCRdb stems from a much larger clone and differs at residue 6 from this DNA's translation, likely a read error; here the protein is translated from the DNA. The chain uses TRDV2 and TRDJ1; TRDD3 aligns across 9 bases. The CDR3 covers 17 residues. J gave up 0 bases and V 3 bases, and 10 bases lay outside the gene matches. Germline CDR1 GEAIGNYY, CDR2 EKD. DNA for the CDR3: TGTGCCTGTGACTCCATACGTACTGGGGGACACACCGATAAACTCATCTTT. Protein: CACDSIRTGGHTDKLIF.

This sequence joins TRDV2 and TRDJ1, with 12 bases identical to TRDD3. V dropped 3 bases and J dropped 0; count of bases not matched to a gene: 13. The CDR3 is made up of 19 amino acids. The germline CDR1 and CDR2 sequences are GEAIGNYY and EKD. This CDR3 reads CACDPVLGDTTMYTDKLIF. CDR3 in DNA: TGTGCCTGTGACCCCGTACTGGGGGATACTACCATGTACACCGATAAACTCATCTTT.